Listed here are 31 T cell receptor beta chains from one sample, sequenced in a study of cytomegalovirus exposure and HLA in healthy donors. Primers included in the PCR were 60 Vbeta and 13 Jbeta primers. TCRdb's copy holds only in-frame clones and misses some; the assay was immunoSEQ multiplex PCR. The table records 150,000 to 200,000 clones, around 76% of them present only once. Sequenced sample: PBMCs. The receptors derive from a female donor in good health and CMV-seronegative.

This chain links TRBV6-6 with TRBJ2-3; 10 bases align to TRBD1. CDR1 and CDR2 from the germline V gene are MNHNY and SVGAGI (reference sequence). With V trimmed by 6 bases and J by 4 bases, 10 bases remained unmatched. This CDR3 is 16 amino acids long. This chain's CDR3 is CASRLPGTGEADTQYF. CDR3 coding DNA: TGTGCCAGCAGGCTACCCGGGACAGGGGAAGCAGATACGCAGTATTTT.

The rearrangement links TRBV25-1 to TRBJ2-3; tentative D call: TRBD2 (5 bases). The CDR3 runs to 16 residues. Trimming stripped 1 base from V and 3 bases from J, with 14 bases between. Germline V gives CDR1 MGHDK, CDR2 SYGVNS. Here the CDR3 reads CASSESASQRTDTQYF. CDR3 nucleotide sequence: TGTGCCAGCAGTGAATCGGCTAGCCAGAGGACAGATACGCAGTATTTT.

CDR3 residues: CASSVGGDNEKLFF. The CDR3 DNA follows: TGTGCCAGCAGCGTCGGCGGGGATAATGAAAAACTGTTTTTT. The V gene is TRBV9, the J gene TRBJ1-4; no clear D gene. The V gene's germline CDR1 is SGDLS and CDR2 YYNGEE. This CDR3 is built from 14 residues. Trimming removed 2 bases from V and 4 bases from J, with 9 bases in between.

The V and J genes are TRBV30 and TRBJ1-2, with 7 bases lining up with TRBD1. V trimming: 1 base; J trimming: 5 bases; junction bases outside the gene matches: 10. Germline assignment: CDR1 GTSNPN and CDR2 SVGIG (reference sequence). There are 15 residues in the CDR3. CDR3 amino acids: CAWSAQQGPGYGYTF. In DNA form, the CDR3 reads TGTGCCTGGAGTGCTCAACAGGGGCCGGGGTATGGCTACACCTTC.

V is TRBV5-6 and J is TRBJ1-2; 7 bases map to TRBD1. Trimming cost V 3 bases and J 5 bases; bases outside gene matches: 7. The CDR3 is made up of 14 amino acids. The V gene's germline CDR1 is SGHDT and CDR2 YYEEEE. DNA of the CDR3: TGTGCCAGCAGCTGGGACAGACTTCCTTATGGCTACACCTTC. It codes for CASSWDRLPYGYTF.

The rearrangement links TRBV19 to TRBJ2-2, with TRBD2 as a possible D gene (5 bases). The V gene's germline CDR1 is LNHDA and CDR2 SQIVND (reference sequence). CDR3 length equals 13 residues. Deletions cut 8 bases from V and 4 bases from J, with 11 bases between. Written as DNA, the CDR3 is TGTGCCAGTCGGAGGCGAACCACCGGGGAGCTGTTTTTT. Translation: CASRRRTTGELFF.

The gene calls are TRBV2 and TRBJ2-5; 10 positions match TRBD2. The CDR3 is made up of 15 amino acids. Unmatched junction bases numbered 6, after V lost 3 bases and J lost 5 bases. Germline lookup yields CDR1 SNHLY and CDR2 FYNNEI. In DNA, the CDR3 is TGTGCCAGCAGTGATTGGAGCGGGGGGGCGGAGACCCAGTACTTC. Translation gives CASSDWSGGAETQYF.

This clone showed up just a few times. The CDR3 sequence: CASSDRAGETQYF. As DNA, the CDR3 is TGTGCCAGCAGTGATAGAGCGGGAGAGACCCAGTACTTC. The chain joins TRBV2 to TRBJ2-5; tentative D call: TRBD2 (6 bases). Germline CDR1 is SNHLY and CDR2 is FYNNEI. The V and J ends lost 3 bases and 4 bases respectively, with 9 bases between them. The length of the CDR3 is 13 residues.

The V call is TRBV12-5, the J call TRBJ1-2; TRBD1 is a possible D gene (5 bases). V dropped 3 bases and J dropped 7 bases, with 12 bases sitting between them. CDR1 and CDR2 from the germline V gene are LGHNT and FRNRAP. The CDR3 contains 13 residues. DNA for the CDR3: TGTGCTAGTGGTTTAGGTACAGGCGGTGGCTACACCTTC. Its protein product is CASGLGTGGGYTF.

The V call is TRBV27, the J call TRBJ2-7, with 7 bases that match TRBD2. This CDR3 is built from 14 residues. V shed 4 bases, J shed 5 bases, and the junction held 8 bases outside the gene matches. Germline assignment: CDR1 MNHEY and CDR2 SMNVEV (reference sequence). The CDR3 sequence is CASSSGLVPHEQYF. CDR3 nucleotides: TGTGCCAGCAGTTCCGGACTAGTCCCCCACGAGCAGTACTTC.

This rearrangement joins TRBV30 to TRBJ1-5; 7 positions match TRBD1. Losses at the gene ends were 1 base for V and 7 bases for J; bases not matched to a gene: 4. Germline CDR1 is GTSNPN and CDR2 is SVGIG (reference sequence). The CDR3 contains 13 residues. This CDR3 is CAWSGGGRQPQHF. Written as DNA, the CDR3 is TGTGCCTGGAGTGGAGGGGGCAGGCAGCCCCAGCATTTT.

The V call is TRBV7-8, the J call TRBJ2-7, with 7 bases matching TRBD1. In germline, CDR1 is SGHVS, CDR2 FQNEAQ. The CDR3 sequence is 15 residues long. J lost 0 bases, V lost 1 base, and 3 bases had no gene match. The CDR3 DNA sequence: TGTGCCAGCAGCTTAGGGACAGGTCCCTCCTACGAGCAGTACTTC. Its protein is CASSLGTGPSYEQYF.

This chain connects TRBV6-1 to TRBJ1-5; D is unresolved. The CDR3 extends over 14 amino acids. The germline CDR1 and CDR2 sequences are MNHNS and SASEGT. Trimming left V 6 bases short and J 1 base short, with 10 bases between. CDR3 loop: CASSLQSSNQPQHF. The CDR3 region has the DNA TGTGCCAGCAGCCTACAGAGCAGCAATCAGCCCCAGCATTTT.

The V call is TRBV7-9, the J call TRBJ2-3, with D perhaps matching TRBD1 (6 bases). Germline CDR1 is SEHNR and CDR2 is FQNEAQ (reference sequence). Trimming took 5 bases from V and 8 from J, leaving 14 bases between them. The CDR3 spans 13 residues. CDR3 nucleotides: TGTGCCAGCAGCGTTTTGAACAGGGTTACGCAGTATTTT. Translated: CASSVLNRVTQYF. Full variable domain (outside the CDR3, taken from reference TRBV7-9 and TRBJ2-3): DTGVSQNPRHKITKRGQNVTFRCDPISEHNRLYWYRQTLGQGPEFLTYFQNEAQLEKSRLLSDRFSAERPKGSFSTLEIQRTEQGDSAMYLCASSVLNRVTQYFGPGTRLTVL.

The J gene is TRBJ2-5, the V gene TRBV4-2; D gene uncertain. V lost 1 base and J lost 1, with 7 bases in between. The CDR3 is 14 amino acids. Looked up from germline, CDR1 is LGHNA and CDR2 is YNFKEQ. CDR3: CASSQAVVQETQYF. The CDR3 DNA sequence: TGTGCCAGCAGCCAAGCCGTCGTCCAAGAGACCCAGTACTTC.

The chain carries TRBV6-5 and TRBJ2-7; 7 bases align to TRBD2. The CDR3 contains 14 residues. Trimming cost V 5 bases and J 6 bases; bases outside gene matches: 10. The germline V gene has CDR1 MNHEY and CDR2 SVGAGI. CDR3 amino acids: CASSRSSGKGEQYF. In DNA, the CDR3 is TGTGCCAGCAGTCGGTCTAGCGGAAAAGGCGAGCAGTACTTC.

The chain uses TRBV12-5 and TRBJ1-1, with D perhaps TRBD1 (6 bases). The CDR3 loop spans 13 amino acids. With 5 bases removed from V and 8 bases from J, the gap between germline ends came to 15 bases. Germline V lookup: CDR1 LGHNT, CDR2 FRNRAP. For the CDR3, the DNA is TGTGCTAGTGGTCCAGGGGAAGGATTAGAAGCTTTCTTT. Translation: CASGPGEGLEAFF.

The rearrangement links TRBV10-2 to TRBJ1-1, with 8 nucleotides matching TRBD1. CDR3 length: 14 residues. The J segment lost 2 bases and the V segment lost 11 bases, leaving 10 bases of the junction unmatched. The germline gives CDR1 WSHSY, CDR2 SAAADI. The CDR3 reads CAGIETGVNTEAFF. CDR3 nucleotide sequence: TGCGCCGGCATCGAGACAGGGGTTAACACTGAAGCTTTCTTT.

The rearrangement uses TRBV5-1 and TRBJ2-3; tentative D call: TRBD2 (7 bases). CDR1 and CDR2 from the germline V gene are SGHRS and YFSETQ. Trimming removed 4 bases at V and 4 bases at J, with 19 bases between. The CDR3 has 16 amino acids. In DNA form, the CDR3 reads TGCGCCAGCAGCCAGGGGCCGGGGGGAATCGCAGATACGCAGTATTTT. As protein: CASSQGPGGIADTQYF.

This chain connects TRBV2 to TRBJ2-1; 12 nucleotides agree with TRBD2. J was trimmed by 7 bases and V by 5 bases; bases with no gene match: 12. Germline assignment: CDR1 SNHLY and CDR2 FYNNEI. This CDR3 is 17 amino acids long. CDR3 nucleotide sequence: TGTGCCAGCAGTTCGCTGACTAGCGGGAGAGGCTGGAATGAGCAGTTCTTC. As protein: CASSSLTSGRGWNEQFF.

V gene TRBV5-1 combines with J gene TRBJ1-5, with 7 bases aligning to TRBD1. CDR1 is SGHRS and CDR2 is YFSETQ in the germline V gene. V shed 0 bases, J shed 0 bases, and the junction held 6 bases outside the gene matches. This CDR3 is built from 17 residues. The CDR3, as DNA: TGCGCCAGCAGCTTGGGGACAGGTGAGAATAGCAATCAGCCCCAGCATTTT. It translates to CASSLGTGENSNQPQHF.

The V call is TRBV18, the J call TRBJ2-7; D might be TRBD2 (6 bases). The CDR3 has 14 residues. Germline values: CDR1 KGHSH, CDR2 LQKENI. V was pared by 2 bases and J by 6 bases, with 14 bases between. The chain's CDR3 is CASSPGGVDGEQYF. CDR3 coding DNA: TGTGCCAGCTCACCAGGAGGGGTGGACGGCGAGCAGTACTTC.

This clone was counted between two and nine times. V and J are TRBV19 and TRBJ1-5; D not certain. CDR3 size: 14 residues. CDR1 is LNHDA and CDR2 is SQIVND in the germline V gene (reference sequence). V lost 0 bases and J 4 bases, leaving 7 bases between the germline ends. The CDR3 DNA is TGTGCCAGTAGTATAGAGTACAGAAATCAGCCCCAGCATTTT. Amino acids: CASSIEYRNQPQHF.

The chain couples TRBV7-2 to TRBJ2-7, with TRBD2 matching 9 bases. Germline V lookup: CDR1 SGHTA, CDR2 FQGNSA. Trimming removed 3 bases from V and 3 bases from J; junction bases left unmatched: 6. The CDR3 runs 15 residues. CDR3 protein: CASSLGPSGVYEQYF. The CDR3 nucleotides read TGTGCCAGCAGCTTGGGTCCTAGCGGGGTCTACGAGCAGTACTTC.

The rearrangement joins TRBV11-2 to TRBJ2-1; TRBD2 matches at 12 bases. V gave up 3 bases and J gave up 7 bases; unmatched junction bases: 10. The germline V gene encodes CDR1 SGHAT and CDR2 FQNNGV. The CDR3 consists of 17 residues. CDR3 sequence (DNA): TGTGCCAGCAGCTTGCGGACTAGCGGGATCTTACCTAATGAGCAGTTCTTC. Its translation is CASSLRTSGILPNEQFF.

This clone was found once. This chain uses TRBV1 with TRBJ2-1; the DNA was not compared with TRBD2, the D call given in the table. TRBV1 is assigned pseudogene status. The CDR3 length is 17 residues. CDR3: CTSSQGITSKGYNEQFF. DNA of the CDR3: TGCACCAGCAGCCAGGGAATTACTAGCAAGGGTTACAATGAGCAGTTCTTC.

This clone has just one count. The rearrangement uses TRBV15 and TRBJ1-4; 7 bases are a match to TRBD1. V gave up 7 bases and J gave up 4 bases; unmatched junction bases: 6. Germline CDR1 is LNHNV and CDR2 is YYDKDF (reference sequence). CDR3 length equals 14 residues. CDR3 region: CATMPGQNNEKLFF. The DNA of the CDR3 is TGTGCCACCATGCCGGGACAGAATAATGAAAAACTGTTTTTT.

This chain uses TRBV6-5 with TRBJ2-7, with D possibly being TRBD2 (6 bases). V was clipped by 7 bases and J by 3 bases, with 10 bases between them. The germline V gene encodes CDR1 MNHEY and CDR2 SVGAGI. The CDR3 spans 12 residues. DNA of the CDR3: TGTGCCAGCACCTCGGGGGACTACGAGCAGTACTTC. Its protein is CASTSGDYEQYF.

Written as DNA, the CDR3 is TGTGCCAGCAGTGTGTCCATCGGAAACACCATATATTTT. It specifies CASSVSIGNTIYF. The chain carries TRBV6-1 and TRBJ1-3; D unclear. CDR1 and CDR2 from the germline V gene are MNHNS and SASEGT. The ends were cut back, 4 bases at V and 4 bases at J, with 8 bases in the middle. The CDR3 covers 13 residues.

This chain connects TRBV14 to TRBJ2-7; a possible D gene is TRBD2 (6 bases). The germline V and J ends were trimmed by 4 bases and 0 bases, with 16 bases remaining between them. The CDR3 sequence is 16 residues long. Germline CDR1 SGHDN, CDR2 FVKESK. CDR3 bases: TGTGCCAGCAGCCCTTATATGCGGGATCGCTCCTACGAGCAGTACTTC. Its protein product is CASSPYMRDRSYEQYF.

In DNA form, the CDR3 reads TGCAGCGTCGGTAGGACAGGGATCTCCTACAATGAGCAGTTCTTC. It codes for CSVGRTGISYNEQFF. The chain carries TRBV29-1 and TRBJ2-1; 8 nucleotides match TRBD1. This CDR3 is built from 15 residues. Per germline, CDR1 SQVTM and CDR2 ANQGSEA. The V gene end was trimmed by 6 bases and the J gene end by 0 bases; junction bases not matched to a gene: 7.